Below are 3 T cell receptor beta chains sequenced from a single sample in a study of blood T cell repertoires in COVID-19. Assay: immunoSEQ multiplex PCR; the TCRdb copy retains only in-frame clones and omits some. The sample carries about 190,000 clones, approximately 73% recorded once. The sequenced material came from PBMCs or T cells enriched from blood (not recorded which). The receptors stem from a woman in her forties or fifties with acute COVID-19.

The chain combines TRBV5-1 with TRBJ2-2, with 10 bases that match TRBD2. Per germline, CDR1 SGHRS and CDR2 YFSETQ. This CDR3 region has 17 residues. Trimming cost V 0 bases and J 6 bases; bases outside gene matches: 8. CDR3 in DNA: TGCGCCAGCAGCTTGGCGCTAGCGGGGGTGTTGGCCGGGGAGCTGTTTTTT. Protein: CASSLALAGVLAGELFF.

This clone was counted many times. The CDR3 bases are TGTGCCAGCAGCGACCGGCGGGGGAACACTGAAGCTTTCTTT. Its protein product is CASSDRRGNTEAFF. The gene calls are TRBV5-4 and TRBJ1-1; D not certain. The CDR3 consists of 14 residues. Per germline, CDR1 SGHNT and CDR2 YYREEE (reference sequence). Between the trimmed V and J ends, which lost 4 bases and 1 base, there was a span of 11 bases.

A single count supports this clone. The sample contains more than one DNA sequence encoding this CDR3. V usage is TRBV28 and J usage is TRBJ1-2; D is unclear. The CDR3 is 12 residues long. V shed 4 bases and J shed 4 bases, with 7 bases lying between them. Germline V lookup: CDR1 MDHEN, CDR2 SYDVKM. CDR3 coding DNA: TGTGCCAGCAGTTCCGACATCTATGGCTACACCTTC. Amino acid sequence: CASSSDIYGYTF.